This TCR beta chain was identified in a study of T cell repertoires in cytomegalovirus infection. TCRdb processed the reads anew with MiXCR; each CDR3 protein has one entry. The sample records 600,000 to 700,000 distinct CDR3 sequences, around a third being singletons. V was trimmed by 4 bases and J by 1 base, leaving 8 bases between them. This CDR3 has 13 residues. Germline assignment: CDR1 SGHNT and CDR2 YYREEE (reference sequence). This clonotype was counted between two and nine times. Antigen specificity is unknown. The sequences come from cultured PBMCs, collected from culture after CMV antigen stimulation. The clonotype was recovered from a human donor in good health (CMV status not recorded). Some clones in this sample may be carry-over from other donors' samples. The V and J genes are TRBV5-4 and TRBJ1-2; D call uncertain. CDR3 nucleotides: TGTGCCAGCAGCCCCGGGGATAACTATGGCTACACCTTC. Residues: CASSPGDNYGYTF.